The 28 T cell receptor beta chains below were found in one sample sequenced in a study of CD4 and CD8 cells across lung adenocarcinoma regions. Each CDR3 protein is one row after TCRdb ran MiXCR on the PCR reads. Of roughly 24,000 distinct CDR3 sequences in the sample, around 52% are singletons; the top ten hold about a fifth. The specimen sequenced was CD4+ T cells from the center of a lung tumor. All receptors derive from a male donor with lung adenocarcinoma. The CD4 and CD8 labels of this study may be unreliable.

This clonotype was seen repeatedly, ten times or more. The CDR3 is CASSQVGRTYNEQFF. The CDR3 DNA reads TGCGCCAGCAGCCAAGTGGGGCGGACCTACAATGAGCAGTTCTTC. The chain has TRBV4-1 and TRBJ2-1, with D perhaps matching TRBD1 (5 bases). The CDR3 has 15 amino acids. CDR1 and CDR2 from the germline V gene are MGHRA and YSYEKL. Trimming removed 1 base from V and 2 bases from J, with 9 bases in between.

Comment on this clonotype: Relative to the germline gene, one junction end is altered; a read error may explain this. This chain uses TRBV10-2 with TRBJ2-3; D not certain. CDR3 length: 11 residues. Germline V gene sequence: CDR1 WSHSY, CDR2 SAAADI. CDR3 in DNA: TGCGGGAGCAGTGTTTACGAGACCCAGTACTTT. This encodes CGSSVYETQYF.

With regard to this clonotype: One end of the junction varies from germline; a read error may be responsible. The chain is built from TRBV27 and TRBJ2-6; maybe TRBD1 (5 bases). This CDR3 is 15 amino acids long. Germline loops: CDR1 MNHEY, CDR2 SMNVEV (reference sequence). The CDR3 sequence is CASSFGHSGANDQNF. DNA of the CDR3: TGTGCCAGCAGTTTCGGACACTCTGGGGCCAACGACCAGAATTTC. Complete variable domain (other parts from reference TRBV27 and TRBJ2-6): EAQVTQNPRYLITVTGKKLTVTCSQNMNHEYMSWYRQDPGLGLRQIYYSMNVEVTDKGDVPEGYKVSRKEKRNFPLILESPSPNQTSLYFCASSFGHSGANDQNFGAGSRLTVL.

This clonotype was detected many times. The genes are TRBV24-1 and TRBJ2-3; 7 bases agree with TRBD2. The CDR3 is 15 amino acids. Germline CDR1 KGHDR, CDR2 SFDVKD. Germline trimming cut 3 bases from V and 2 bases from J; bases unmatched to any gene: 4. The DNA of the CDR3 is TGTGCCACCAGTGATGACCGGGACTACACAGATACGCAGTATTTT. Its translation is CATSDDRDYTDTQYF.

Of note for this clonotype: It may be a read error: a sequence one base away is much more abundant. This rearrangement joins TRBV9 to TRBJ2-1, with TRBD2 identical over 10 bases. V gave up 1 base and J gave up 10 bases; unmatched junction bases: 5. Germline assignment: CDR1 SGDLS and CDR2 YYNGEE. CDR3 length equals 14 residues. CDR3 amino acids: CASSVLAGDYEQFF. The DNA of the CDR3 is TGTGCCAGCAGCGTACTAGCGGGAGATTACGAGCAGTTCTTC. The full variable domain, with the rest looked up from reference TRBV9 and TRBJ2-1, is DSGVTQTPKHLITATGQRVTLRCSPRSGDLSVYWYQQSLDQGLQFLIQYYNGEERAKGNILERFSAQQFPDLHSELNLSSLELGDSALYFCASSVLAGDYEQFFGPGTRLTVL.

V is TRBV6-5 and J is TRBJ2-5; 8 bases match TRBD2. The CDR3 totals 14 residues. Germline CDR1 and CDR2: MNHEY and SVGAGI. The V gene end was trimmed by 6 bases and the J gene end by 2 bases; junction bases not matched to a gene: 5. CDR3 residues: CASRYQRGQETQYF. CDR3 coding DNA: TGTGCCAGCAGGTACCAGCGGGGGCAAGAGACCCAGTACTTC.

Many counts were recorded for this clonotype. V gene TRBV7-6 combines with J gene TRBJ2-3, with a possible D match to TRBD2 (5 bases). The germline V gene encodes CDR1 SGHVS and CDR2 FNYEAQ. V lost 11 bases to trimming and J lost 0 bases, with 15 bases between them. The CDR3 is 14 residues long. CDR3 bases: TGTGCCGTGGGAGAGAGACCGAGCACAGATACGCAGTATTTT. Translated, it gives CAVGERPSTDTQYF.

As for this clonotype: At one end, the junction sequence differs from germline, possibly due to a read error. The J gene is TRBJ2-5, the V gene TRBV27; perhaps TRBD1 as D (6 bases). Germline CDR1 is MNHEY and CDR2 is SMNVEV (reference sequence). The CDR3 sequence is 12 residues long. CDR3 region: CASSSGAKTQNF. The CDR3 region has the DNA TGTGCCAGCAGTTCAGGGGCCAAGACCCAGAACTTC.

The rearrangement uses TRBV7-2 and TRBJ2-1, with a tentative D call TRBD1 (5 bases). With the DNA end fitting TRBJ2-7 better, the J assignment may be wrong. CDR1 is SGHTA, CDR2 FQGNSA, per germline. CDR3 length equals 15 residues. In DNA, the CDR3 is TGTGCCAGCAGCCCTTTGTATGGGGCCTACAATGAGCAGTACTTC. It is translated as CASSPLYGAYNEQYF.

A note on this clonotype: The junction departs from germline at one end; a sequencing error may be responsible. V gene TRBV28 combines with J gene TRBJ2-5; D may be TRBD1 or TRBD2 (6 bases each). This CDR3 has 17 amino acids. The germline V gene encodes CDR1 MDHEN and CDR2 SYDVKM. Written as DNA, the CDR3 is TGTGCCAACAGTGTGGGAAAGGGGGGCCGTGACCCAGAGACCCAGTACTTC. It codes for CANSVGKGGRDPETQYF.

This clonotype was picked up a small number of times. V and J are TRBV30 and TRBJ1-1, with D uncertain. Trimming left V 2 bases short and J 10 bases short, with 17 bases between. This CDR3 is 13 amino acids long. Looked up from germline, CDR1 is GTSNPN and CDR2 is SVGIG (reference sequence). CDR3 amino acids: CAWSTDGFRGAFF. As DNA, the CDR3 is TGTGCCTGGAGTACAGACGGTTTTCGAGGAGCTTTCTTT.

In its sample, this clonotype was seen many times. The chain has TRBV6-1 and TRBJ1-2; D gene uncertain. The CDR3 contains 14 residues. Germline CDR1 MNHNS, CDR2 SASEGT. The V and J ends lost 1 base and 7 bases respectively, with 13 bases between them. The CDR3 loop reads CASSEVPVSSGYTF. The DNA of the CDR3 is TGTGCCAGCAGTGAAGTCCCCGTGTCGAGTGGCTACACCTTC.

CDR3 coding DNA: TGTGCCAGCAGCTTCGGGAGCGGGGTATACAATGAGCAGTTCTTC. This sequence encodes CASSFGSGVYNEQFF. The rearrangement joins TRBV7-9 to TRBJ2-1; 7 nucleotides agree with TRBD2. V gave up 3 bases and J gave up 4 bases; unmatched junction bases: 6. The germline CDR1 and CDR2 sequences are SEHNR and FQNEAQ (reference sequence). This CDR3 contains 15 residues. Variable domain in full (rest from reference TRBV7-9 and TRBJ2-1): DTGVSQNPRHKITKRGQNVTFRCDPISEHNRLYWYRQTLGQGPEFLTYFQNEAQLEKSRLLSDRFSAERPKGSFSTLEIQRTEQGDSAMYLCASSFGSGVYNEQFFGPGTRLTVL.

CDR3 DNA sequence: TGTGCCAGCAGGCTTTTAGCGGGAGTTGGCTATGAGCAGTTCTTC. Translation: CASRLLAGVGYEQFF. This rearrangement joins TRBV6-1 to TRBJ2-1, with 9 bases aligning to TRBD2. This CDR3 has 15 residues. Germline V gives CDR1 MNHNS, CDR2 SASEGT. J gave up 8 bases and V 6 bases, and 11 bases lay outside the gene matches.

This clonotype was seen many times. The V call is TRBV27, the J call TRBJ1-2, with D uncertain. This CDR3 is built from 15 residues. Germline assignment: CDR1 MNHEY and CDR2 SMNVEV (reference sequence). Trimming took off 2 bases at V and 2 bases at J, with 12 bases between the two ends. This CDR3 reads CASSLRSGGNYGYTF. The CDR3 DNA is TGTGCCAGCAGTTTAAGGTCAGGAGGAAACTATGGCTACACCTTC.

As DNA, the CDR3 is TGTGCCAGCAGTGATGACAGGGCCTCTGGGGCCAACGTCCTGACTTTC. Its protein is CASSDDRASGANVLTF. The rearrangement links TRBV6-1 to TRBJ2-6, with TRBD1 matching 7 bases. CDR1 MNHNS and CDR2 SASEGT come from the germline V gene. Trimming cost V 3 bases and J 0 bases; bases outside gene matches: 2. CDR3 length: 16 amino acids.

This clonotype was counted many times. The CDR3 DNA reads as TGTGCCAGCAGTATGGGAACTAATGAAAAACTGTTTTTT. Translated: CASSMGTNEKLFF. The rearrangement links TRBV6-1 to TRBJ1-4; D uncertain. The CDR3 runs to 13 residues. CDR1 MNHNS and CDR2 SASEGT come from the germline V gene. Trimming removed 5 bases from V and 1 base from J, with 5 bases in between.

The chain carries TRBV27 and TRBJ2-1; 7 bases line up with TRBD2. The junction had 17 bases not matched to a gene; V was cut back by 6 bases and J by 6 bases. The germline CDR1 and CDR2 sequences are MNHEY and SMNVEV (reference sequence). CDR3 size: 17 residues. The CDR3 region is CASSPPPSRGDFNEQFF. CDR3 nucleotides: TGTGCCAGCAGCCCTCCTCCGAGCCGGGGGGACTTCAATGAGCAGTTCTTC.

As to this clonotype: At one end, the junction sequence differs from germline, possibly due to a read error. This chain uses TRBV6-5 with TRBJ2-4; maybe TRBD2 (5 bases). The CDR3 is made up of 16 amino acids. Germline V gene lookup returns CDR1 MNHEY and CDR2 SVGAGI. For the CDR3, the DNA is TGTGCCAGCAGTACTCCCCAGGCTCTAGCCAAAAACGTTCAGACCTTC. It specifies CASSTPQALAKNVQTF.

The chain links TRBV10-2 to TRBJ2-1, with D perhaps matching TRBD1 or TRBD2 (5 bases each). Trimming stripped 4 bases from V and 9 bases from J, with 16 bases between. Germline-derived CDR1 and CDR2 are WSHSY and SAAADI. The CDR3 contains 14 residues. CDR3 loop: CASSGPGGDGEQFF. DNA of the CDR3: TGCGCCAGCAGTGGGCCTGGGGGAGATGGTGAGCAGTTCTTC.

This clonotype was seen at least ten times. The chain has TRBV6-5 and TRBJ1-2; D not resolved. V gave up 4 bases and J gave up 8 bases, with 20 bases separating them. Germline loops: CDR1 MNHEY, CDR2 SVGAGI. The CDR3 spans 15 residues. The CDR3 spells CASSLKGGRLHGYTF. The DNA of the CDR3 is TGTGCCAGCAGTTTAAAGGGAGGGAGACTTCACGGCTACACCTTC.

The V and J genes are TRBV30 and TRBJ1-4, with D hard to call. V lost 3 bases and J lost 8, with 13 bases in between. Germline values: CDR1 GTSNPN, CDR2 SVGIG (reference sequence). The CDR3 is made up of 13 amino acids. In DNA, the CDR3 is TGTGCCTGGAGCTGGGCGGGTGTGGAAAAACTGTTTTTT. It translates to CAWSWAGVEKLFF. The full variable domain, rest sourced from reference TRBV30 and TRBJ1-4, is SQTIHQWPATLVQPVGSPLSLECTVEGTSNPNLYWYRQAAGRGLQLLFYSVGIGQISSEVPQNLSASRPQDRQFILSSKKLLLSDSGFYLCAWSWAGVEKLFFGSGTQLSVL.

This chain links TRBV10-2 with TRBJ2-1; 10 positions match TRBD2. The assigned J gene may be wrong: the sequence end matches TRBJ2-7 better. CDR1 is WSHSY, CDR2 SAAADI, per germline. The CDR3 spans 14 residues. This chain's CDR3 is CASTKGLASHEQYF. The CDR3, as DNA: TGCGCCAGCACCAAGGGACTAGCGTCCCACGAGCAGTACTTC.

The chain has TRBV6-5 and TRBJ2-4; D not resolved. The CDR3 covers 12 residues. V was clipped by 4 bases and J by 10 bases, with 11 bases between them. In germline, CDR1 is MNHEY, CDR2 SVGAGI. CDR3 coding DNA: TGTGCCAGCAGTTTAATGGCAGATATTCAGTACTTC. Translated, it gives CASSLMADIQYF.

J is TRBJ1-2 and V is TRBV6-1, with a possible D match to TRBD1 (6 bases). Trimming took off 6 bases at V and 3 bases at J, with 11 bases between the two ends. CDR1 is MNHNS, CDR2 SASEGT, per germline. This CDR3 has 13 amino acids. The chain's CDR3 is CASSLQGDYGYTF. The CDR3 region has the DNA TGTGCCAGCAGCCTACAGGGCGACTATGGCTACACCTTC.

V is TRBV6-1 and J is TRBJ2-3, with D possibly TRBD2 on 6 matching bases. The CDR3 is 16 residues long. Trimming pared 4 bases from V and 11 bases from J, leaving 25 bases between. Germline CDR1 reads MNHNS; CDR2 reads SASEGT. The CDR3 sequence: CASSVPGDVSTDEQYF. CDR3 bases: TGTGCCAGCAGTGTCCCGGGGGACGTGAGCACAGATGAGCAGTATTTT.

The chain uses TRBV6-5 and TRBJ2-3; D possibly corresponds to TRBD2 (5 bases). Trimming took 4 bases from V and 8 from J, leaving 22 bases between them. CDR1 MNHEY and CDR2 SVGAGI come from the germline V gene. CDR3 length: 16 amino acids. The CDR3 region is CASSCQLAGSTGTQYF. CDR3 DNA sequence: TGTGCCAGCAGTTGTCAGCTGGCTGGGAGCACCGGTACGCAGTATTTT.

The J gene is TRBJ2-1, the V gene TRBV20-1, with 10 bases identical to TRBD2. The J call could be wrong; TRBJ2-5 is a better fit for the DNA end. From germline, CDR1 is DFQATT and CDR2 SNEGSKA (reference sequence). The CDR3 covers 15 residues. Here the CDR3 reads CSARTASGSEETQYF. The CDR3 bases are TGCAGTGCTAGAACGGCTAGCGGGAGCGAAGAGACCCAGTACTTC.